Listed below are T cell receptor beta chains from one sample, sequenced in a study of shared clonotypes between healthy human individuals. Clones were sequenced by immunoSEQ multiplex PCR, and TCRdb holds only the in-frame ones, with some missing. The table lists a few million clones, roughly 93% of them singletons. The sequenced material came from naive CD4+ T cells from PBMCs. The source of these receptors is a man younger than 35 in good health. Some clones in this sample may be carry-over from other donors' samples. The CDR3 runs from the conserved cysteine through the conserved F or W. Each record gives: V gene, CDR3 protein.

V gene: TRBV10-1; CDR3 protein: CASSDGSRGSQETQYF
V gene: TRBV14; CDR3 protein: CASSRGLNTEAFF
V gene: TRBV28; CDR3 protein: CASSTVYNEQFF
V gene: TRBV12-5; CDR3 protein: CASGLVHGRDLSGYTF
V gene: TRBV9; CDR3 protein: CASSVVGLAGGTGELFF
V gene: TRBV7-9; CDR3 protein: CASSFTTLGNEKLFF
V gene: TRBV5-3; CDR3 protein: CARSKSSLRVHYEQYF
V gene: TRBV11-2; CDR3 protein: CASSLYTRGGELFF
V gene: TRBV5-1; CDR3 protein: CASSLIPGQGEQYF
V gene: TRBV9; CDR3 protein: CASSVGANSYEQYF
V gene: TRBV19; CDR3 protein: CASRMTGATGELFF
V gene: TRBV27; CDR3 protein: CASSLRQFPGTAGSSYNEQFF
V gene: TRBV30; CDR3 protein: CAWSALALVAQYF
V gene: TRBV5-1; CDR3 protein: CASSARTSTDTQYF
V gene: TRBV14; CDR3 protein: CASSFTANTEAFF
V gene: TRBV29-1; CDR3 protein: CSGTQGLNYGYTF
V gene: TRBV11-2; CDR3 protein: CASSRGERVGTEAFF
V gene: TRBV7-3; CDR3 protein: CASSLSGQGNWGAGELFF
V gene: TRBV10-3; CDR3 protein: CAISDDGTSGGNSYNEQFF
V gene: TRBV5-1; CDR3 protein: CASSLVQGAGEQYF
V gene: TRBV25-1; CDR3 protein: CASSELDRRYNEQFF
V gene: TRBV5-1; CDR3 protein: CASSSGTFAKNIQYF
V gene: TRBV27; CDR3 protein: CASSFPGFDGYTF
V gene: TRBV10-3; CDR3 protein: CAISARPGQGALEGSNTEAFF
V gene: TRBV11-3; CDR3 protein: CASSLDLTEGNEQFF
V gene: TRBV10-3; CDR3 protein: CAISEDGGLDDEQFF
V gene: TRBV6-6; CDR3 protein: CASISSGAAGNTIYF
V gene: TRBV19; CDR3 protein: CASSMVAGEQFF
V gene: TRBV6-1; CDR3 protein: CASTPGGAYNYGYTF
V gene: TRBV4-3; CDR3 protein: CASSQDHTGELFF
V gene: TRBV29-1; CDR3 protein: CSVGGGQWSYNEQFF
V gene: TRBV11-2; CDR3 protein: CASSLDSGERKNTGELFF
V gene: TRBV27; CDR3 protein: CASSSGSWTSNQPQHF
V gene: TRBV2; CDR3 protein: CASSPDRPLWYEQYF
V gene: TRBV19; CDR3 protein: CASSMRGAWREGFPDTQYF
V gene: TRBV7-2; CDR3 protein: CASSSGTGNTDIQYF
V gene: TRBV7-2; CDR3 protein: CASTTGQTNEKLFF
V gene: TRBV9; CDR3 protein: CASSVSPSRDEQFF
V gene: TRBV28; CDR3 protein: CASSLKQGIATFF
V gene: TRBV4-1; CDR3 protein: CASSQDRWASTYEQYF
V gene: TRBV2; CDR3 protein: CASSVTRGNPFGTEAFF
V gene: TRBV4-2; CDR3 protein: CASRPGGAWFIGANVLTF
V gene: TRBV9; CDR3 protein: CASSAGLGTGMRGYQETQYF
V gene: TRBV5-1; CDR3 protein: CASSSSGGNTEAFF
V gene: TRBV7-9; CDR3 protein: CASSSLTGAGNQPQHF
V gene: TRBV7-9; CDR3 protein: CASSVTHGLAVHEQYF
V gene: TRBV10-3; CDR3 protein: CAIKTLNTEAFF
V gene: TRBV6-6; CDR3 protein: CASSSSHVEQYF
V gene: TRBV7-2; CDR3 protein: CASSLDRGGYTF
V gene: TRBV5-1; CDR3 protein: CASSWGQGGNEQYF
V gene: TRBV5-1; CDR3 protein: CASSPGLAVYNEQFF